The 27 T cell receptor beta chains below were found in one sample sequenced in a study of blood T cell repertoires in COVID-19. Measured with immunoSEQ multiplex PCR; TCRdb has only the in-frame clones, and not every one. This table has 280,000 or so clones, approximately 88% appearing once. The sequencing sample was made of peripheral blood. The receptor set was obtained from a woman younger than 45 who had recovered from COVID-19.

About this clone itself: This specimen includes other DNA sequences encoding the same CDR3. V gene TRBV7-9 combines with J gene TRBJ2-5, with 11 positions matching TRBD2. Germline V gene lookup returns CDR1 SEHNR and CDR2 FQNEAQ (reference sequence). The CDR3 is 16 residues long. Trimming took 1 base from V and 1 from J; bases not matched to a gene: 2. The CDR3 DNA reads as TGTGCCAGCAGCTTAGGTCTAGCGGGGGGCCAAGAGACCCAGTACTTC. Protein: CASSLGLAGGQETQYF.

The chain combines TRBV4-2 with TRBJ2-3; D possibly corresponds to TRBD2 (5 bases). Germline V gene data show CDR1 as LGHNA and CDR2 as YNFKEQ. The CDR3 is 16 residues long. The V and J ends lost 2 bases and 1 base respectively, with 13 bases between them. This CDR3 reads CASSQYIRTGTDTQYF. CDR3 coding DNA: TGTGCCAGCAGCCAATATATCCGGACTGGCACAGATACGCAGTATTTT.

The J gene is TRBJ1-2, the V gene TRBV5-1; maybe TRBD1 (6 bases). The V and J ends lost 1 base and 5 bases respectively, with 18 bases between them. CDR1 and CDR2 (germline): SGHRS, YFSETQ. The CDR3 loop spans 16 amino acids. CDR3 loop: CASSLTGLPMDYGYTF. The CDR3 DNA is TGCGCCAGCAGCTTGACAGGGCTCCCAATGGATTATGGCTACACCTTC.

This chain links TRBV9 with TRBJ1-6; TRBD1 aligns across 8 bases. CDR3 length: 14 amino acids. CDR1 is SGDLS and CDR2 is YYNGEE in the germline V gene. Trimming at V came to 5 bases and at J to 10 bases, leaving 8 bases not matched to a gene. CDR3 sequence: CASRLQGAGSPLHF. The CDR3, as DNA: TGTGCCAGCAGGTTGCAGGGGGCTGGATCACCCCTCCACTTT.

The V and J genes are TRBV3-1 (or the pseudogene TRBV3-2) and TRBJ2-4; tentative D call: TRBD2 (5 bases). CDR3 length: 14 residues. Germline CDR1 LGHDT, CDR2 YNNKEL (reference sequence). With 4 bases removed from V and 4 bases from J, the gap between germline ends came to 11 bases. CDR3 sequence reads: CASSLRGSKNIQYF. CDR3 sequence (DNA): TGTGCCAGCAGCCTCCGAGGGTCAAAAAACATTCAGTACTTC.

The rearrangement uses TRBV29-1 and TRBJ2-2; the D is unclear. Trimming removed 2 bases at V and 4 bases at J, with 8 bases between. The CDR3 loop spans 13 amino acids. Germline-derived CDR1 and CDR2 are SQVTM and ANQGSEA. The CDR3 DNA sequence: TGCAGCGTTGAATTAAGTAGCACCGGGGAGCTGTTTTTT. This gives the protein CSVELSSTGELFF.

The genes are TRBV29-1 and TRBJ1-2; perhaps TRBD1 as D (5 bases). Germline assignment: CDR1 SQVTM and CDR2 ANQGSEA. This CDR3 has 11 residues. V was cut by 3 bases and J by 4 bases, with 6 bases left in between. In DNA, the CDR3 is TGCAGCGTTGATCAGGGCTATGGCTACACCTTC. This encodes CSVDQGYGYTF.

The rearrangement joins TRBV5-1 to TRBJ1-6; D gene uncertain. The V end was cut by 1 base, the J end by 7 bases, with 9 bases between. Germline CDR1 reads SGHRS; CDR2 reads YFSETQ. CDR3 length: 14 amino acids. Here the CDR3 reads CASSLPGWNSPLHF. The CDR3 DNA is TGCGCCAGCAGCTTGCCGGGATGGAATTCACCCCTCCACTTT.

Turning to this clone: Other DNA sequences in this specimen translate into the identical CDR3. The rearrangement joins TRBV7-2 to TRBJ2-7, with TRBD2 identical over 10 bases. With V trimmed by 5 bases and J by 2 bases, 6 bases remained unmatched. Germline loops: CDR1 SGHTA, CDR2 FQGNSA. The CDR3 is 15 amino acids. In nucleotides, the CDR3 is TGTGCCAGCAGCCGTCTAGCGGGGGCACCCTACGAGCAGTACTTC. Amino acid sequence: CASSRLAGAPYEQYF.

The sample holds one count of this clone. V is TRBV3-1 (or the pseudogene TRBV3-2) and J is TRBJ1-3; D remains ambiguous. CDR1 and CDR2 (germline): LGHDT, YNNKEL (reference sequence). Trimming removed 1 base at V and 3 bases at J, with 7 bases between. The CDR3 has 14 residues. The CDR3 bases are TGTGCCAGCAGCCAAGTGCGCTTTGGAAACACCATATATTTT. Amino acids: CASSQVRFGNTIYF.

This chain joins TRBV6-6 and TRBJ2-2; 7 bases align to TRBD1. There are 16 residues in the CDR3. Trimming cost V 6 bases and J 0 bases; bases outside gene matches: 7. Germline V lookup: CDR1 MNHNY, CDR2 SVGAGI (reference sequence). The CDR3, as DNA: TGTGCCAGCAGGACCCCCGGACAGGCGAACACCGGGGAGCTGTTTTTT. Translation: CASRTPGQANTGELFF.

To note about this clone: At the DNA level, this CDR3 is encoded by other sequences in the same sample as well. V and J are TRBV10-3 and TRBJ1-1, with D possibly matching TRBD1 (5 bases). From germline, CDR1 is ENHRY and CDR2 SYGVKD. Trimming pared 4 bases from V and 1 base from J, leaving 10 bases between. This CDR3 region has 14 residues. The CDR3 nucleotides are TGTGCCATCAGTGCGCAGGGCGGGAACACTGAAGCTTTCTTT. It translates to CAISAQGGNTEAFF.

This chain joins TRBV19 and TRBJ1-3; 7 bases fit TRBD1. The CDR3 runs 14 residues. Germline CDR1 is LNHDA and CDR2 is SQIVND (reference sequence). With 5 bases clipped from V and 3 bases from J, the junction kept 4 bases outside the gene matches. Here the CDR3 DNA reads TGTGCCAGTAGTTCGCAGGGGGTTGGAAACACCATATATTTT. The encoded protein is CASSSQGVGNTIYF.

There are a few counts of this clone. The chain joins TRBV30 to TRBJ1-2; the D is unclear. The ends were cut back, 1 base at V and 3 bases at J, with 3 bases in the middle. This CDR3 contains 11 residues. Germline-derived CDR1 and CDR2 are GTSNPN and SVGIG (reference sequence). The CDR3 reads CAWSAYYGYTF. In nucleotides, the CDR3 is TGTGCCTGGAGTGCCTACTATGGCTACACCTTC.

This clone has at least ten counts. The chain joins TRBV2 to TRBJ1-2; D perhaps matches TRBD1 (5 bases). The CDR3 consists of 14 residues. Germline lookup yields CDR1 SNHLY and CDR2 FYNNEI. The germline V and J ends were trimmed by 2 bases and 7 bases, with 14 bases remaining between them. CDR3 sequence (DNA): TGTGCCAGCAGTGAACTGTCGGGGGGTGGTGGCTACACCTTC. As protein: CASSELSGGGGYTF.

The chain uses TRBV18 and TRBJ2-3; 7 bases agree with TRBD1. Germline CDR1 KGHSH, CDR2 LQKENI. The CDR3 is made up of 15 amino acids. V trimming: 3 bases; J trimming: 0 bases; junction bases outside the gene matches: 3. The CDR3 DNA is TGTGCCAGCTCACCTCCGGGACAGAGCACAGATACGCAGTATTTT. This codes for CASSPPGQSTDTQYF. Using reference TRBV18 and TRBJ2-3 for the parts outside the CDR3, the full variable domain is NAGVMQNPRHLVRRRGQEARLRCSPMKGHSHVYWYRQLPEEGLKFMVYLQKENIIDESGMPKERFSAEFPKEGPSILRIQQVVRGDSAAYFCASSPPGQSTDTQYFGPGTRLTVL.

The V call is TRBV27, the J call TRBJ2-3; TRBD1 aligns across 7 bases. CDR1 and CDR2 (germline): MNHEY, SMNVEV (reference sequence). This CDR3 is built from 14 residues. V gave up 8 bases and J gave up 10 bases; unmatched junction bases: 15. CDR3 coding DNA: TGTGCCAGCCACTTTGACGGCGACAGGGCACCGCAGTATTTT. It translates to CASHFDGDRAPQYF.

The CDR3 here is CASSTTLGGTEAFF. CDR3 DNA: TGTGCCAGCAGCACCACCCTCGGGGGCACTGAAGCTTTCTTT. The rearrangement uses TRBV9 and TRBJ1-1, with D possibly being TRBD1 (5 bases). V was trimmed by 4 bases and J by 4 bases, leaving 14 bases between them. Germline V CDR1 and CDR2: SGDLS, YYNGEE. The CDR3 spans 14 residues.

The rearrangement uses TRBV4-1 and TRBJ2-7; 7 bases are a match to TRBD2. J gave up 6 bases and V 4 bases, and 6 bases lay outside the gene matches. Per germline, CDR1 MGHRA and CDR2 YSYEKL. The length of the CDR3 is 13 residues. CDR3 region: CASSLSTGGEQYF. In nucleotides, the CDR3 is TGCGCCAGCAGCCTAAGCACGGGGGGCGAGCAGTACTTC.

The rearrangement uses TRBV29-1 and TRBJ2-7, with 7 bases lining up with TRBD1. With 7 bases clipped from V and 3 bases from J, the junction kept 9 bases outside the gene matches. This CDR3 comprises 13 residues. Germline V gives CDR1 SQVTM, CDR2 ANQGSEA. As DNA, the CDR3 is TGCAGCGCGACAGGGCGGTTTATCTACGAGCAGTACTTC. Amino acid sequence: CSATGRFIYEQYF.

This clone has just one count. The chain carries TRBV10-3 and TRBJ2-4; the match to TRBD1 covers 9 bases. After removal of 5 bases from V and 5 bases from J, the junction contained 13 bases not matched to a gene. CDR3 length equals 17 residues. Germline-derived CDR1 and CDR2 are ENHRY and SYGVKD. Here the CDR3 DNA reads TGTGCCATCAGTTTTTTCCCGCCGGGACAGGGTCAAAACATTCAGTACTTC. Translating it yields CAISFFPPGQGQNIQYF.

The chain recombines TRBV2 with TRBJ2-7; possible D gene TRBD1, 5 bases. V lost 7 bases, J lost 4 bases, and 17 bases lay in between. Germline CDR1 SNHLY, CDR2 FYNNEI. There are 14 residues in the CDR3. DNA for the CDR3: TGTGCCAGCACCGTCAGGCTACCAGGGTACGAGCAGTACTTC. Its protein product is CASTVRLPGYEQYF.

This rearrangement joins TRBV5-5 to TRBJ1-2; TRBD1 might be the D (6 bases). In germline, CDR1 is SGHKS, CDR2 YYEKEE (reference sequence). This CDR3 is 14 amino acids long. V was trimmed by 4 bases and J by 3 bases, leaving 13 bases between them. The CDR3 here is CASSPGHLDYGYTF. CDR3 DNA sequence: TGTGCCAGCAGCCCGGGACACCTAGACTATGGCTACACCTTC.

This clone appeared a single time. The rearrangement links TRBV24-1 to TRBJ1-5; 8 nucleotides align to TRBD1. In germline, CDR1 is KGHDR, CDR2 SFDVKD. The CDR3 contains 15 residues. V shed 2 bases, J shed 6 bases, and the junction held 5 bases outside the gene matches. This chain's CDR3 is CATSDSRGLVQPQHF. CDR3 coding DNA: TGTGCCACCAGTGATTCCAGGGGGCTCGTTCAGCCCCAGCATTTT.

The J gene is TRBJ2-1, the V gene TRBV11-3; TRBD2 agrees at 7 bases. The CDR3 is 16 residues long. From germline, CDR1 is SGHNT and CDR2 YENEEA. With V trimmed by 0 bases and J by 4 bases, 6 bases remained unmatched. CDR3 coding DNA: TGTGCCAGCAGCTTAGATGGAGCGGGAAGATACAATGAGCAGTTCTTC. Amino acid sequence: CASSLDGAGRYNEQFF.

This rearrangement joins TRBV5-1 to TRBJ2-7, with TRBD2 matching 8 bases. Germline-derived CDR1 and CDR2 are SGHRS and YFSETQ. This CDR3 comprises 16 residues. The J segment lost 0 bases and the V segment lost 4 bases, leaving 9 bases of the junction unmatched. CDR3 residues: CASSNLAGSSSYEQYF. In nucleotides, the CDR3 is TGCGCCAGCAGCAATTTAGCGGGGTCTAGCTCCTACGAGCAGTACTTC.

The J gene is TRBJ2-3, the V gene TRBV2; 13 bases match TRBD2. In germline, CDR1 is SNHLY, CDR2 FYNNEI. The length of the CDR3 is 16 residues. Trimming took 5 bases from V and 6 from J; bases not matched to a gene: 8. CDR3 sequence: CASSSGTSGVRDTQYF. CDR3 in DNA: TGTGCCAGCAGTTCCGGGACTAGCGGGGTAAGGGATACGCAGTATTTT.